This TCR beta chain was captured in a study of T cell responses to AZD1222 COVID-19 vaccine. The wider study: Second-dose schedules of about 4 or about 12 weeks were combined. Regarding the study as a whole: At 160-218 and 743-854, vaccine-associated CD4 TCRs were dominant, and they spanned spike. Of spike-specific TCRs, nearly half reportedly target regions left unmutated in variants.

TCRdb's copy holds only in-frame clones and misses some; the assay was immunoSEQ multiplex PCR. The sample includes 150,000 to 180,000 clones, roughly 90% of them seen just once. The CDR3 is made up of 15 amino acids. CDR1 SEHNR and CDR2 FQNEAQ come from the germline V gene (reference sequence). V lost 5 bases and J 9 bases, leaving 20 bases between the germline ends. A note on this clone: Its matching antigen is unknown.

The chain has TRBV7-9 and TRBJ2-1; D possibly uses TRBD1 or TRBD2 (5 bases each). The sequenced sample was peripheral blood, obtained on day 0 of AZD1222 vaccination. The source of this sequence is an adult in good health. CDR3 residues: CASSPPGTSMGEQFF. CDR3 bases: TGTGCCAGCAGCCCCCCCGGGACGTCAATGGGTGAGCAGTTCTTC.